The TCR beta chain under discussion was sequenced for a study of blood T cell repertoires in COVID-19. Study information: Acute and convalescent COVID-19 specimens originated in the United States, Italy and Spain. Nucleic acid was either cDNA or gDNA, and it came from T cells, B-cell-depleted T cells, or PBMCs.

Study processing details: Cell counts per sample came from amplifying reference gene primers. TCRdb keeps only in-frame clones here, not all; method: immunoSEQ multiplex PCR. V and J calls and clone size are given by that table; D and trimming were obtained from the DNA. Here the sample spans about 100,000 clones, approximately 84% being singletons. CDR1 and CDR2 (germline): SGHTA, FQGNSA. The CDR3 runs to 15 residues. Unmatched junction bases numbered 6, after V lost 5 bases and J lost 3 bases. The material sequenced was peripheral blood. V gene TRBV7-2 combines with J gene TRBJ2-2; 7 bases map to TRBD1. The receptor was derived from a human donor in a cohort sampled during active COVID-19. The CDR3 sequence: CASSPRGGDTGELFF. In DNA form, the CDR3 reads TGTGCCAGCAGCCCCCGAGGGGGCGACACCGGGGAGCTGTTTTTT.